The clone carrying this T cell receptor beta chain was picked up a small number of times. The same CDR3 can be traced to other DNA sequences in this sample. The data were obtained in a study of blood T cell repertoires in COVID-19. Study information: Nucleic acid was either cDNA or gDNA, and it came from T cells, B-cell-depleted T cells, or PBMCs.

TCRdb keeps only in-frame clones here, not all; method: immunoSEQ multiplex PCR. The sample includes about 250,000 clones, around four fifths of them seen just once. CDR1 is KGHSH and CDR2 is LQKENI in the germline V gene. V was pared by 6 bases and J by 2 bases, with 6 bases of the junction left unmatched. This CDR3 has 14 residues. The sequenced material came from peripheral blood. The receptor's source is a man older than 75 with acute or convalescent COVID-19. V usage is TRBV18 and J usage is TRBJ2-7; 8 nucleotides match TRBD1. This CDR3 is CASSPRTGTYEQYF. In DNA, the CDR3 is TGTGCCAGCTCGCCCAGGACAGGGACCTACGAGCAGTACTTC.